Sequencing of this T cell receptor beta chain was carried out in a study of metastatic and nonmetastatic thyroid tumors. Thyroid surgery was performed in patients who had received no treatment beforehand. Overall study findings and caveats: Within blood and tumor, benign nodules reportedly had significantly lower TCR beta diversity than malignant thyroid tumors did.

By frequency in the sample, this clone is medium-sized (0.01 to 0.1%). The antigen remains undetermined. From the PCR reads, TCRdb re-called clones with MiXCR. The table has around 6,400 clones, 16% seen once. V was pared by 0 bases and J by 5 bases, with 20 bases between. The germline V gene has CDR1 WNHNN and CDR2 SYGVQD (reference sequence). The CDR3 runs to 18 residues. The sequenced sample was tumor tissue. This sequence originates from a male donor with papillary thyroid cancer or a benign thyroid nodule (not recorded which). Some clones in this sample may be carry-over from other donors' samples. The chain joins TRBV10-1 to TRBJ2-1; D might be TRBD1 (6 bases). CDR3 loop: CASSESALFGTTNNEQFF. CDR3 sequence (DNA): TGCGCCAGCAGTGAGTCGGCCTTGTTCGGGACAACGAACAATGAGCAGTTCTTC.